The rows below give T cell receptor beta chains drawn from one sample of a study of blood T cell repertoires in COVID-19. The table came from immunoSEQ multiplex PCR; TCRdb's copy has only in-frame clones and leaves some out. The data show about 56,000 clones, with around 89% seen just once and around 18% held by the top ten. Source material: peripheral blood. These receptors were obtained from a human donor in a cohort sampled during active COVID-19. The CDR3 runs from the conserved cysteine through the conserved F or W. A D gene is named only where the DNA matches it firmly. Size is omitted from some rows. Given values are once, few, many or a class for expanded clones.

TRBV4-1	TRBD2	NA	TRBJ2-1	TGCGCCAGCAGCCAAGATCGCGGGGGGGGCTCTCTCTACAATGAGCAGTTCTTC	CASSQDRGGGSLYNEQFF
TRBV7-9	TRBD1	NA	TRBJ2-7	TGTGCCAGCAGCCGACAGGGGACAGGCTACGAGCAGTACTTC	CASSRQGTGYEQYF
TRBV12-1	NA	NA	TRBJ2-7	TGTGCCAGCAGCCTATCTAGCGGGGGGTCCTTCTGCTACTACGAGCAGTACTTC	CASSLSSGGSFCYYEQYF
TRBV6-2/TRBV6-3	NA	once	TRBJ2-2	TGTGCCAGCAGTTACCAAATCGGGGAGCTGTTTTTT	CASSYQIGELFF
TRBV4-3	TRBD1	once	TRBJ2-1	TGCGCCAGCAGCCAAGCGGACAGGGAATTGAATGAGCAGTTCTTC	CASSQADRELNEQFF
TRBV21-1	NA	once	TRBJ1-4	TGTGCCAGCAGCCCCCCCTACCGAAATGAAAAACTGTTTTTT	CASSPPYRNEKLFF
TRBV5-8	TRBD2	NA	TRBJ2-1	TGTGCCAGCAGCTTACTAGCGGGGGGCCGGGATGAGCAGTTCTTC	CASSLLAGGRDEQFF
TRBV11-2	NA	few	TRBJ1-4	TGTGCCAGCAATCTAGGGTATTCGGGGAACGGTGAAAAACTGTTTTTT	CASNLGYSGNGEKLFF
TRBV18	NA	NA	TRBJ1-3	TGTGCCAGCTCACTCACACGGGACTCTGGAAACACCATATATTTT	CASSLTRDSGNTIYF
TRBV7-2	NA	once	TRBJ1-4	TGTGCCAGCAGCTTTACAGGGACAACTAATGAAAAACTGTTTTTT	CASSFTGTTNEKLFF
TRBV29-1	NA	NA	TRBJ1-2	TGCAGCGCAAGGGCCGGGCAGGGATATGGCTACACCTTC	CSARAGQGYGYTF
TRBV6-2/TRBV6-3	NA	NA	TRBJ2-1	TGTGCCAGCAGTTACCTGGGGGGGGGCTTCAATGAGCAGTTCTTC	CASSYLGGGFNEQFF
TRBV5-1	NA	NA	TRBJ1-2	TGCGCCAGCAGGCCAGGGTCGACAGGAGATGGCTACACCTTC	CASRPGSTGDGYTF
TRBV5-1	NA	NA	TRBJ2-1	TGCGCCAGCAGCTCCCGGGAAGTGGACTCCTACAATGAGCAGTTCTTC	CASSSREVDSYNEQFF
TRBV11-2	NA	NA	TRBJ2-7	TGTGCCAGCAGCCGGGGAGGGGGCTCCTACGAGCAGTACTTC	CASSRGGGSYEQYF
TRBV18	NA	NA	TRBJ2-3	TGTGCCAGCTCACCCCCCGGAGGTAGGGATCTCACAGATACGCAGTATTTT	CASSPPGGRDLTDTQYF
TRBV2	NA	NA	TRBJ2-1	TGTGCCAGCAGTGAAAGGAGGGACAATGAGCAGTTCTTC	CASSERRDNEQFF
TRBV18	NA	NA	TRBJ1-4	TGTGCCAGCTCACCATTGCAGACTAATGAAAAACTGTTTTTT	CASSPLQTNEKLFF
TRBV7-9	TRBD1	NA	TRBJ2-2	TGTGCCAGCAGGACAGGGGGCGCGTCCGGGGAGCTGTTTTTT	CASRTGGASGELFF
TRBV10-3	NA	NA	TRBJ1-5	TGTGCCATCAGTGCGACCCCGACAGGCTTGGGTCAGCCCCAGCATTTT	CAISATPTGLGQPQHF
TRBV9	NA	NA	TRBJ2-1	TGTGCCAGCCCGAGGCCGACCTACAATGAGCAGTTCTTC	CASPRPTYNEQFF
TRBV4-3	TRBD1	NA	TRBJ2-1	TGCGCCAGCAGCCAAGGGCGGACAGGTTTGAATGAGCAGTTCTTC	CASSQGRTGLNEQFF
TRBV12-5	TRBD1	NA	TRBJ2-7	TGTGCTAGTGCCGACAGGGGCGTCCACGAGCAGTACTTC	CASADRGVHEQYF
TRBV5-8	NA	NA	TRBJ1-1	TGTGCCAGCAGCTTGCGGTATCCGAACACTGAAGCTTTCTTT	CASSLRYPNTEAFF
TRBV3-1/TRBV3-2	TRBD1	NA	TRBJ2-5	TGTGCCAGCAGCCAAGGCAGCGACAGGGACCCCCAGTACTTC	CASSQGSDRDPQYF
TRBV5-4	TRBD1	NA	TRBJ2-5	TGTGCCAGCAGCTTCAGGACAGGGCTGCTTGGGGCCCAGTACTTC	CASSFRTGLLGAQYF
TRBV9	NA	NA	TRBJ1-6	TGTGCCAGCAGCGTAGGAGGGGGAGTTAATTCACCCCTCCACTTT	CASSVGGGVNSPLHF
TRBV9	NA	NA	TRBJ1-6	TGTGCCAGCAGCGTAGCTCCGCGGGTAGGTTCACCCCTCCACTTT	CASSVAPRVGSPLHF
TRBV19	TRBD1	NA	TRBJ2-6	TGTGCCAGTAGTAACAGGGGAGTTGGGGCCAACGTCCTGACTTTC	CASSNRGVGANVLTF
TRBV7-9	NA	NA	TRBJ2-5	TGTGCCAGCAGCTTAGTAGCGATTCAAGAGACCCAGTACTTC	CASSLVAIQETQYF
TRBV4-3	NA	NA	TRBJ2-2	TGCGCCAGCAGCCAAGAGCTAGGAGTTCTTGGCGGGGAGCTGTTTTTT	CASSQELGVLGGELFF
TRBV27	NA	NA	TRBJ2-7	TGTGCCAGCAGCCCTTCCTACGAGCAGTACTTC	CASSPSYEQYF
TRBV7-9	TRBD2	NA	TRBJ2-5	TGTGCCAGCAGCTTAGGGACTAGCGGGAAAGAGACCCAGTACTTC	CASSLGTSGKETQYF
TRBV7-8	TRBD1	NA	TRBJ1-5	TGTGCCAGCAGCTTTAGACCCCCGGACAGGTTTTCCAATCAGCCCCAGCATTTT	CASSFRPPDRFSNQPQHF
TRBV3-1/TRBV3-2	NA	NA	TRBJ2-5	TGTGCCAGCAGCCAAGATTCGATACTGAGCCAAGAGACCCAGTACTTC	CASSQDSILSQETQYF
TRBV5-8	TRBD1	NA	TRBJ1-1	TGTGCCAGCCCGGGACAGGGGAACACTGAAGCTTTCTTT	CASPGQGNTEAFF
TRBV20-1	TRBD1	NA	TRBJ2-7	TGCAGTGCTAGTGCCTCCTACAGGGGGCCAAGCGAGCAGTACTTC	CSASASYRGPSEQYF
TRBV12-3/TRBV12-4	NA	NA	TRBJ1-2	TGTGCCAGCAGTAGGACAGAGAACTATGGCTACACCTTC	CASSRTENYGYTF
TRBV10-3	NA	NA	TRBJ2-2	TGTGCCATCAGTGCCCCTCTGGGTAGCTCTCTTGGAAACACCGGGGAGCTGTTTTTT	CAISAPLGSSLGNTGELFF
TRBV30	NA	once	TRBJ1-2	TGTGCCTGGAGTCAGACAGTGCCAAACCTCGAAGGCTACACCTTC	CAWSQTVPNLEGYTF
TRBV7-2	TRBD1	NA	TRBJ1-2	TGTGCCAGCAGCGCTGGGACAGCTAACTATGGCTACACCTTC	CASSAGTANYGYTF
TRBV9	TRBD2	NA	TRBJ2-5	TGTGCCAGCAGCGCCGGAGGACTAGCGGGTCGCCTCCAAGAGACCCAGTACTTC	CASSAGGLAGRLQETQYF
TRBV7-9	NA	NA	TRBJ2-7	TGTGCCAGCAGCTTAGGGCTAGGGGTGGACGAGCAGTACTTC	CASSLGLGVDEQYF
TRBV11-2	TRBD2	NA	TRBJ2-2	TGTGCCAGCAGCTTAGGGTTAGCGGGAGGGCGCACCGGGGAGCTGTTTTTT	CASSLGLAGGRTGELFF
TRBV19	TRBD1	NA	TRBJ2-5	TGTGCCAGTAGCCCCCCGGGACAGGGATGGGAGACCCAGTACTTC	CASSPPGQGWETQYF
TRBV7-2	NA	NA	TRBJ1-4	TGTGCCAGCAGCTTCCGTGAAAAACTGTTTTTT	CASSFREKLFF
TRBV6-5	NA	NA	TRBJ1-2	TGTGCCAGCAGTTACATCGGGGTTTGGGGCTACACCTTC	CASSYIGVWGYTF
TRBV14	NA	NA	TRBJ2-1	TGTGCCAGCAGCCAATATCAGAGGTACAATGAGCAGTTCTTC	CASSQYQRYNEQFF
TRBV6-2/TRBV6-3	NA	NA	TRBJ2-7	TGTGCCAGCAGCCCCCGCCGTCTGGCGGGCCTTACCTACGAGCAGTACTTC	CASSPRRLAGLTYEQYF